This record covers a single T cell receptor beta chain. This sample was taken from a study of control samples from healthy donors and cancer patients. The assay was immunoSEQ multiplex PCR, and TCRdb's table has in-frame clones only and misses some. The sample has about 120,000 clones; over 90% are singletons. CDR3 length: 20 residues. Trimming removed 1 base at V and 0 bases at J, with 19 bases between. Germline V gives CDR1 SGHVS, CDR2 FQNEAQ. The gene calls are TRBV7-8 and TRBJ1-6; D remains unclear. The clonotype comes from a man under 40 in good health. Sequencing was carried out using blood. The chain's CDR3 is CASSLEEQARLSSYNSPLHF. The DNA for the CDR3 is TGTGCCAGCAGCTTAGAGGAGCAGGCTCGTCTCAGCTCCTATAATTCACCCCTCCACTTT.